Listed below are T cell receptor beta chains from one sample, sequenced in a study of T cell repertoires in cytomegalovirus infection. What these receptors recognize is not known. Each CDR3 protein gets one entry after TCRdb re-called the reads with MiXCR. The sample comprises fewer than 1,000,000 distinct CDR3 sequences, roughly 31% of which are singletons, and about an eighth rests with the top ten. Sequenced here: cultured CD8+ T cells from PBMCs, sampled from culture after CMV antigen stimulation. The receptors originated from a human donor in good health (CMV status not recorded). Some clones in this sample may be carry-over from other donors' samples. Each CDR3 is given with its conserved first and last residue. The order of the fields is V gene, J gene, D gene, clone size, CDR3 protein, CDR3 DNA. D genes are given only for firm matches. A clone size is listed for some rows: how often the clone was seen (once, few, many), or a class if it is expanded.

>TRBV7-9|TRBJ1-1|.|.
CASRQNMNTEAFF
TGTGCCAGCCGACAGAACATGAACACTGAAGCTTTCTTT
>TRBV12-5|TRBJ2-1|TRBD2|few
CASGLKAGGSYNEQFF
TGTGCTAGTGGTTTGAAGGCGGGGGGTTCCTACAATGAGCAGTTCTTC
>TRBV7-8|TRBJ2-5|.|many
CASSLRGTTAIQETQYF
TGTGCCAGCAGCTTAAGGGGAACAACAGCGATCCAAGAGACCCAGTACTTC
>TRBV27|TRBJ1-1|TRBD1|.
CASSATPSGGNTEAFF
TGTGCCAGCAGTGCGACCCCCTCAGGGGGGAACACTGAAGCTTTCTTT
>TRBV4-1|TRBJ2-7|.|.
CASSQVAGLEQYF
TGCGCCAGCAGCCAAGTGGCGGGGCTCGAGCAGTACTTC
>TRBV6-5|TRBJ2-1|.|few
CASTLDSGSYNEQFF
TGTGCCAGCACCCTCGACAGTGGCTCCTACAATGAGCAGTTCTTC
>TRBV7-6|TRBJ1-1|.|many
CASSLNPAEAFF
TGTGCCAGCAGCTTAAATCCAGCTGAAGCTTTCTTT
>TRBV5-1|TRBJ2-1|TRBD2|.
CASSPIIAGDYNEQFF
TGCGCCAGCAGCCCAATAATAGCGGGGGATTACAATGAGCAGTTCTTC
>TRBV12-3/TRBV12-4|TRBJ2-5|TRBD2|.
CASSPPAGGEQYF
TGTGCCAGCAGTCCACCGGCGGGGGGGGAGCAGTACTTC
>TRBV27|TRBJ2-3|.|few
CASGVRADTQYF
TGTGCCAGCGGTGTACGAGCAGATACGCAGTATTTT
>TRBV5-1|TRBJ1-1|TRBD1|few
CASSQTGAPNTEAFF
TGCGCCAGCAGTCAAACAGGGGCCCCGAACACTGAAGCTTTCTTT
>TRBV27|TRBJ2-1|TRBD2|.
CASSFGTSGDGQFF
TGTGCCAGCAGTTTCGGGACTAGTGGCGATGGGCAGTTCTTC
>TRBV10-3|TRBJ2-7|TRBD1|.
CAISEPWTGIPYEQYF
TGTGCCATCAGTGAACCATGGACAGGGATACCCTACGAGCAGTACTTC
>TRBV14|TRBJ2-2|.|few
CASSQVISGELFF
TGTGCCAGCAGCCAAGTAATATCCGGGGAGCTGTTTTTT
>TRBV12-3/TRBV12-4|TRBJ1-5|.|once
CARCRLTNQPQHF
TGTGCCCGATGTCGGCTGACAAATCAGCCCCAGCATTTT
>TRBV6-5|TRBJ1-1|.|.
CASSYSGVVDSNTEAFF
TGTGCCAGCAGTTACTCTGGAGTCGTTGATTCGAACACTGAAGCTTTCTTT
>TRBV15|TRBJ1-1|.|few
CATSTGKAGTEAFF
TGTGCCACCAGCACCGGAAAGGCGGGCACTGAAGCTTTCTTT
>TRBV18|TRBJ2-1|TRBD2|.
CASSPGLAGDWVSVYNEQFF
TGTGCCAGCTCACCCGGACTAGCGGGGGATTGGGTGTCGGTCTACAATGAGCAGTTCTTC
>TRBV7-8|TRBJ1-1|.|few
CASSPSTAMNTEAFF
TGTGCCAGCAGCCCCTCGACAGCTATGAACACTGAAGCTTTCTTT
>TRBV12-3/TRBV12-4|TRBJ2-2|.|.
CASSPPIGINTGELFF
TGTGCCAGCAGTCCGCCTATAGGTATAAACACCGGGGAGCTGTTTTTT
>TRBV25-1|TRBJ2-3|.|.
CASSEEQGPDTQYF
TGTGCCAGCAGTGAGGAGCAGGGCCCAGATACGCAGTATTTT
>TRBV7-6|TRBJ1-2|.|many
CASSYGLRVWMGGGYGYTF
TGTGCCAGCAGCTACGGGCTTAGGGTCTGGATGGGGGGCGGCTATGGCTACACCTTC